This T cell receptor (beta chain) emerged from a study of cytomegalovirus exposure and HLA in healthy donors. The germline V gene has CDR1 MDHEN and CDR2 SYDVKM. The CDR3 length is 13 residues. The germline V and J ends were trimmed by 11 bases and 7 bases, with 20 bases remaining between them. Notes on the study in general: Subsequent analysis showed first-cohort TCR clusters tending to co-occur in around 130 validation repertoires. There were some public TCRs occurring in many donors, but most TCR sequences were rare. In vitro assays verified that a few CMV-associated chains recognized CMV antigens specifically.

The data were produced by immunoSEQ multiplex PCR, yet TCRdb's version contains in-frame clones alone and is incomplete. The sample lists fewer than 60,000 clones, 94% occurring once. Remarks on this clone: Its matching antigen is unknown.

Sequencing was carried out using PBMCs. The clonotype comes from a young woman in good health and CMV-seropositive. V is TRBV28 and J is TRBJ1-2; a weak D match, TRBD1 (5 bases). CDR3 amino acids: CAAGERQGSGYTF. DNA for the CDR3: TGTGCCGCGGGGGAGAGGCAGGGAAGTGGCTACACCTTC.